The source of this TCR beta chain is a study of cytomegalovirus exposure and HLA in healthy donors. Whole-study findings and limits: Later, TCR association rates were found to vary by HLA locus, highest for DRB1 and lowest for HLA-C. A later analysis found that most CMV-associated TCR beta chains appeared HLA-restricted. About 87% or about 30% of the time was how often most TCR beta V segments were productive, according to an earlier analysis.

Comment on this clone: As yet, its antigen is unknown.

The germline V gene encodes CDR1 MNHEY and CDR2 SVGAGI. The CDR3 contains 14 residues. Unmatched junction bases numbered 7, after V lost 5 bases and J lost 6 bases. Though nominally healthy at sampling, donors likely had unrecorded immune exposures. 13 Jbeta primers and 60 Vbeta primers were used for the PCR. Clones were sequenced by immunoSEQ multiplex PCR, and TCRdb holds only the in-frame ones, with some missing. The top ten clones hold approximately 0.51% of a sample with roughly 200,000 clones, over 75% of them seen once. The sample taken for sequencing was PBMCs. The receptor was isolated from a woman in her fifties or sixties in good health and CMV-seronegative. The V call is TRBV6-5, the J call TRBJ1-2, with TRBD1 matching 9 bases. The CDR3 DNA reads as TGTGCCAGCAGTCAACGCCGGGACAGGGATGGCTACACCTTC. Protein sequence: CASSQRRDRDGYTF.